These 32 T cell receptor beta chains were sequenced from one sample in a study of CD8 T cells in Susac syndrome. Reverse transcription used roughly 0.45 to 1 ug RNA and random hexamers. MiXCR was run by TCRdb on the immunoSEQ multiplex PCR reads, yielding one entry per CDR3 protein. Of some 130,000 distinct CDR3 sequences listed, roughly 89% are singletons. The sample comprised CD8+ T cells from PBMCs. Every receptor here comes from a human donor with multiple sclerosis.

In its sample, this clonotype was seen once. V usage is TRBV29-1 and J usage is TRBJ1-3; D is unclear. From germline, CDR1 is SQVTM and CDR2 ANQGSEA. The ends were cut back, 5 bases at V and 2 bases at J, with 10 bases in the middle. This CDR3 has 13 amino acids. Written as DNA, the CDR3 is TGCAGCGTTTACGGGCAAACTGGAAACACCATATATTTT. It is translated as CSVYGQTGNTIYF.

The chain links TRBV5-1 to TRBJ2-3; tentatively, D is TRBD2 (6 bases). Trimming removed 4 bases at V and 2 bases at J, with 11 bases between. Germline CDR1 is SGHRS and CDR2 is YFSETQ. The CDR3 runs 14 residues. CDR3 in amino acids: CASSIGTDTDTQYF. DNA for the CDR3: TGCGCCAGCAGCATCGGGACTGACACAGATACGCAGTATTTT.

This clonotype turned up a few times. This sequence joins TRBV20-1 and TRBJ2-7, with TRBD1 as a possible D gene (6 bases). V dropped 0 bases and J dropped 3 bases, with 21 bases sitting between them. Germline CDR1 DFQATT, CDR2 SNEGSKA (reference sequence). The CDR3 loop spans 17 amino acids. CDR3 residues: CSAREGVQGSPIYEQYF. The CDR3 bases are TGCAGTGCTAGAGAAGGGGTTCAGGGGAGCCCGATCTACGAGCAGTACTTC.

This clonotype was counted between two and nine times. The J gene is TRBJ2-5, the V gene TRBV18, with 11 bases aligning to TRBD2. This CDR3 contains 14 residues. V shed 3 bases, J shed 3 bases, and the junction held 0 bases outside the gene matches. Germline CDR1 is KGHSH and CDR2 is LQKENI. This CDR3 is CASSPGLAEETQYF. The DNA for the CDR3 is TGTGCCAGCTCACCGGGACTAGCGGAAGAGACCCAGTACTTC. Using reference TRBV18 and TRBJ2-5 for the parts outside the CDR3, the full variable domain is NAGVMQNPRHLVRRRGQEARLRCSPMKGHSHVYWYRQLPEEGLKFMVYLQKENIIDESGMPKERFSAEFPKEGPSILRIQQVVRGDSAAYFCASSPGLAEETQYFGPGTRLLVL.

The rearrangement links TRBV28 to TRBJ2-7; 9 positions match TRBD1. The CDR3 runs to 14 residues. Germline CDR1 and CDR2: MDHEN and SYDVKM. V shed 8 bases and J 4 bases; nucleotides not matched to a gene: 9. CDR3 nucleotides: TGTGCCAGCCATCCCGGGACAGGGAAGTACGAGCAGTACTTC. It encodes CASHPGTGKYEQYF.

The chain joins TRBV24-1 to TRBJ2-5; D possibly matches TRBD1 or TRBD2 (5 bases each). V was clipped by 4 bases and J by 3 bases, with 14 bases between them. The germline gives CDR1 KGHDR, CDR2 SFDVKD. This CDR3 is built from 15 residues. The CDR3 nucleotides read TGTGCCACCAGTGAAGGGGTGATAGCGAAAGAGACCCAGTACTTC. Its translation is CATSEGVIAKETQYF.

The chain has TRBV30 and TRBJ2-7, with 8 bases lining up with TRBD2. This CDR3 spans 13 amino acids. Germline V gives CDR1 GTSNPN, CDR2 SVGIG (reference sequence). The trim removed 1 base at V and 5 bases at J, leaving 4 bases unmatched. The CDR3 here is CAWSAVAGNEQYF. The CDR3 DNA follows: TGTGCCTGGAGTGCGGTAGCGGGAAACGAGCAGTACTTC.

V is TRBV12-3 or TRBV12-4 and J is TRBJ2-1; weak D call: TRBD2 (6 bases). The CDR3 runs to 15 residues. The V and J ends lost 7 bases and 4 bases respectively, with 17 bases between them. The CDR3 protein is CASTDLGGLYNEQFF. The CDR3 DNA follows: TGTGCCAGCACAGACCTGGGGGGTTTATACAATGAGCAGTTCTTC.

The chain employs TRBV25-1 and TRBJ2-1, with 9 nucleotides matching TRBD2. This CDR3 region has 14 residues. The V gene's germline CDR1 is MGHDK and CDR2 SYGVNS. V lost 4 bases, J lost 6 bases, and 4 bases stayed unmatched. CDR3: CASSGVAGANEQFF. In DNA, the CDR3 is TGTGCCAGCAGTGGGGTAGCGGGAGCCAATGAGCAGTTCTTC.

The chain carries TRBV12-3 or TRBV12-4 and TRBJ1-2, with 9 nucleotides matching TRBD1. V trimming: 7 bases; J trimming: 6 bases; junction bases outside the gene matches: 6. This CDR3 comprises 13 residues. In DNA, the CDR3 is TGTGCCAGCAACCCCCGGGACAGGGATGGCTACACCTTC. Translating gives CASNPRDRDGYTF.

The J gene is TRBJ2-4, the V gene TRBV12-5, with 8 bases fitting TRBD1. The CDR3 runs 14 residues. Germline-derived CDR1 and CDR2 are LGHNT and FRNRAP. The V gene end was trimmed by 3 bases and the J gene end by 5 bases; junction bases not matched to a gene: 3. The DNA of the CDR3 is TGTGCTAGTGGTTTACTGGGACAGGAAAACATTCAGTACTTC. This encodes CASGLLGQENIQYF.

This clonotype was detected once. The chain is built from TRBV3-1 and TRBJ2-3; D is unresolved. Germline values: CDR1 LGHDT, CDR2 YNNKEL (reference sequence). The V end was cut by 1 base, the J end by 2 bases, with 7 bases between. The CDR3 extends over 14 amino acids. CDR3 in amino acids: CASSQAQYTDTQYF. CDR3 coding DNA: TGTGCCAGCAGCCAAGCCCAGTACACAGATACGCAGTATTTT.

This chain connects TRBV5-1 to TRBJ2-3; 11 bases agree with TRBD2. Germline CDR1 and CDR2: SGHRS and YFSETQ. The V segment lost 1 base and the J segment 1 base; nucleotides outside the gene matches: 5. The CDR3 contains 17 residues. The CDR3 loop is CASSLMIAGGGTDTQYF. The CDR3 nucleotides read TGCGCCAGCAGCTTGATGATAGCGGGAGGGGGCACAGATACGCAGTATTTT.

The chain uses TRBV20-1 and TRBJ2-7; D uncertain. The CDR3 loop spans 11 amino acids. Germline V CDR1 and CDR2: DFQATT, SNEGSKA (reference sequence). Trimming left V 0 bases short and J 5 bases short, with 5 bases between. Here the CDR3 DNA reads TGCAGTGCTAGAGATCTGAACGAGCAGTACTTC. Its translation is CSARDLNEQYF.

This rearrangement joins TRBV29-1 to TRBJ2-1; either TRBD1 or TRBD2 may supply D (6 bases each). CDR1 and CDR2 (germline): SQVTM, ANQGSEA. Deletions cut 0 bases from V and 7 bases from J, with 19 bases between. The CDR3 runs 16 residues. CDR3: CSVEEDRGHLVNEQFF. The CDR3 nucleotides read TGCAGCGTTGAAGAAGACCGGGGGCATTTGGTAAATGAGCAGTTCTTC.

The rearrangement links TRBV5-6 to TRBJ1-4; D perhaps matches TRBD1 (5 bases). The V end was cut by 4 bases, the J end by 8 bases, with 9 bases between. The germline gives CDR1 SGHDT, CDR2 YYEEEE. The CDR3 has 12 residues. The CDR3 loop is CASSPRDEKLFF. Here the CDR3 DNA reads TGTGCCAGCAGCCCACGGGACGAAAAACTGTTTTTT.

The V gene is TRBV5-8, the J gene TRBJ1-2; perhaps TRBD1 as D (6 bases). CDR1 and CDR2 from the germline V gene are SGHTS and YDEGEE. CDR3 size: 15 residues. Between the trimmed V and J ends, which lost 5 bases and 3 bases, there was a span of 17 bases. The CDR3 region is CASSSLGTQYYGYTF. The CDR3 DNA sequence: TGTGCCAGCAGTTCTCTAGGGACACAGTACTATGGCTACACCTTC.

The rearrangement joins TRBV9 to TRBJ1-1; D is perhaps TRBD1 (5 bases). The germline V gene has CDR1 SGDLS and CDR2 YYNGEE. With 3 bases removed from V and 2 bases from J, the gap between germline ends came to 14 bases. CDR3 length: 15 amino acids. CDR3 sequence (DNA): TGTGCCAGCAGCGCCTCCGGGACGGCCAACACTGAAGCTTTCTTT. Translating it yields CASSASGTANTEAFF.

The V and J genes are TRBV3-1 and TRBJ2-1; D may be TRBD1 or TRBD2 (7 bases each). The CDR3 consists of 15 residues. Trimming left V 4 bases short and J 3 bases short, with 13 bases between. Germline values: CDR1 LGHDT, CDR2 YNNKEL (reference sequence). In DNA, the CDR3 is TGTGCCAGCAGCCTAACAGGGGACTACTACAATGAGCAGTTCTTC. This codes for CASSLTGDYYNEQFF.

The chain joins TRBV20-1 to TRBJ2-1; a weak D match, TRBD2 (6 bases). The CDR3 has 15 residues. Germline values: CDR1 DFQATT, CDR2 SNEGSKA (reference sequence). V lost 5 bases, J lost 3 bases, and 17 bases lay in between. This CDR3 reads CSAVPRDSGYNEQFF. The CDR3 region has the DNA TGCAGTGCTGTCCCCCGGGACTCCGGCTACAATGAGCAGTTCTTC.

The V call is TRBV12-3 or TRBV12-4, the J call TRBJ2-1, with TRBD1 as a possible D gene (6 bases). V was clipped by 4 bases and J by 7 bases, with 8 bases between them. The CDR3 has 12 residues. The CDR3 loop is CASSSTGNEQFF. The CDR3 DNA reads as TGTGCCAGCAGTTCTACAGGGAATGAGCAGTTCTTC.

V is TRBV9 and J is TRBJ2-7, with D perhaps matching TRBD2 (5 bases). The germline V and J ends were trimmed by 4 bases and 7 bases, with 24 bases remaining between them. The V gene's germline CDR1 is SGDLS and CDR2 YYNGEE. The CDR3 consists of 16 residues. CDR3 in DNA: TGTGCCAGCAGCCCAATGGGCTCGACCCCCCCGGGGGAGCAGTACTTC. Its protein is CASSPMGSTPPGEQYF.

This chain's CDR3 is CASSLDGLGSNQPQHF. The CDR3 DNA sequence: TGTGCCAGCAGCTTAGATGGGTTGGGGAGCAATCAGCCCCAGCATTTT. The V call is TRBV7-9, the J call TRBJ1-5, with D unclear. Germline CDR1 is SEHNR and CDR2 is FQNEAQ (reference sequence). The CDR3 covers 16 residues. Trimming pared 1 base from V and 1 base from J, leaving 11 bases between. Drawing the rest from reference TRBV7-9 and TRBJ1-5, the complete variable domain is DTGVSQNPRHKITKRGQNVTFRCDPISEHNRLYWYRQTLGQGPEFLTYFQNEAQLEKSRLLSDRFSAERPKGSFSTLEIQRTEQGDSAMYLCASSLDGLGSNQPQHFGDGTRLSIL.

The CDR3 loop reads CASNLDGGFLEQYF. Written as DNA, the CDR3 is TGCGCCAGCAACCTGGACGGGGGTTTTCTCGAGCAGTACTTC. V is TRBV5-1 and J is TRBJ2-7; perhaps TRBD2 as D (6 bases). The ends were cut back, 6 bases at V and 6 bases at J, with 19 bases in the middle. The CDR3 length is 14 residues. CDR1 and CDR2 from the germline V gene are SGHRS and YFSETQ. The variable domain in full, with the rest retrieved from reference TRBV5-1 and TRBJ2-7, is KAGVTQTPRYLIKTRGQQVTLSCSPISGHRSVSWYQQTPGQGLQFLFEYFSETQRNKGNFPGRFSGRQFSNSRSEMNVSTLELGDSALYLCASNLDGGFLEQYFGPGTRLTVT.

This rearrangement joins TRBV27 to TRBJ2-5; tentative D call: TRBD2 (5 bases). The length of the CDR3 is 13 residues. Germline values: CDR1 MNHEY, CDR2 SMNVEV (reference sequence). V dropped 3 bases and J dropped 5 bases, with 10 bases sitting between them. Here the CDR3 DNA reads TGTGCCAGCAGTTTCGCCGGAGGCGAGACCCAGTACTTC. Its translation: CASSFAGGETQYF.

The CDR3, as DNA: TGTGCCAGCAGGTTAGCGGGAGAAGAGACCCAGTACTTC. Encoded protein: CASRLAGEETQYF. V gene TRBV27 combines with J gene TRBJ2-5; 9 positions match TRBD2. Per germline, CDR1 MNHEY and CDR2 SMNVEV (reference sequence). V lost 6 bases, J lost 3 bases, and 2 bases stayed unmatched. CDR3 size: 13 residues.

The chain joins TRBV6-5 to TRBJ2-7, with no clear D. The V and J ends lost 6 bases and 2 bases respectively, with 17 bases between them. In germline, CDR1 is MNHEY, CDR2 SVGAGI. The CDR3 runs to 15 residues. The CDR3 protein is CASSLRQRGPYEQYF. The CDR3 bases are TGTGCCAGCAGCCTCCGCCAGAGAGGTCCCTACGAGCAGTACTTC.

CDR3 region: CASSPRDRDFYEQYF. The CDR3 bases are TGTGCCAGCAGCCCCCGGGACAGGGATTTTTACGAGCAGTACTTC. The chain links TRBV14 to TRBJ2-7, with 9 bases fitting TRBD1. Trimming took 4 bases from V and 4 from J; bases not matched to a gene: 8. Germline lookup yields CDR1 SGHDN and CDR2 FVKESK. This CDR3 region has 15 residues.

This clonotype showed up just once. The chain carries TRBV7-8 and TRBJ2-7; D is uncertain. The CDR3 is 14 amino acids. CDR1 is SGHVS, CDR2 FQNEAQ, per germline. Trimming left V 3 bases short and J 5 bases short, with 14 bases between. The CDR3 loop reads CASSFGTAVDEQYF. The CDR3 region has the DNA TGTGCCAGCAGCTTTGGAACGGCGGTAGACGAGCAGTACTTC.

CDR3 amino acids: CASSWDRSSYEQYF. DNA for the CDR3: TGTGCCAGCAGCTGGGACAGGAGCTCCTACGAGCAGTACTTC. The chain carries TRBV5-6 and TRBJ2-7; TRBD1 aligns across 8 bases. CDR3 length equals 14 residues. Trimming at V came to 3 bases and at J to 0 bases, leaving 2 bases not matched to a gene. Germline values: CDR1 SGHDT, CDR2 YYEEEE. Variable domain in full (rest from reference TRBV5-6 and TRBJ2-7): DAGVTQSPTHLIKTRGQQVTLRCSPKSGHDTVSWYQQALGQGPQFIFQYYEEEERQRGNFPDRFSGHQFPNYSSELNVNALLLGDSALYLCASSWDRSSYEQYFGPGTRLTVT.

The rearrangement links TRBV2 to TRBJ1-4; perhaps TRBD1 as D (6 bases). Trimming removed 2 bases at V and 8 bases at J, with 12 bases between. Germline V gene data show CDR1 as SNHLY and CDR2 as FYNNEI. This CDR3 contains 14 residues. In DNA, the CDR3 is TGTGCCAGCAGTGAATATAATCAGGGGGAAAAACTGTTTTTT. Amino acid sequence: CASSEYNQGEKLFF. Together with reference TRBV2 and TRBJ1-4, the CDR3 gives the full variable domain: EPEVTQTPSHQVTQMGQEVILRCVPISNHLYFYWYRQILGQKVEFLVSFYNNEISEKSEIFDDQFSVERPDGSNFTLKIRSTKLEDSAMYFCASSEYNQGEKLFFGSGTQLSVL.

The chain links TRBV30 to TRBJ2-3; D ambiguous. The V end was cut by 5 bases, the J end by 4 bases, with 7 bases between. This CDR3 comprises 11 residues. CDR1 is GTSNPN, CDR2 SVGIG, per germline (reference sequence). CDR3 residues: CAWESADTQYF. CDR3 sequence (DNA): TGTGCCTGGGAAAGTGCAGATACGCAGTATTTT.